Each of the 8 T cell receptor beta chains below was sequenced from the same sample in a study of a mutant IDH1 vaccine in newly diagnosed glioma. Produced via immunoSEQ multiplex PCR; TCRdb's table is partial and in-frame only. This sample has tens of thousands of clones, with 81% found just once. The time point is: week 35, safety follow-up. Every vaccination contained 300 ug of the mutant IDH1 20-mer peptide and was paired with topical imiquimod. The antigens these receptors bind are not known. This specimen consisted of PBMCs, obtained from a glioma patient whose treatment included an IDH1 peptide vaccine. These receptors were collected from a woman aged 35 to 49 with glioma. Some clones in this sample may be carry-over from other donors' samples.

The chain is built from TRBV4-2 and TRBJ1-1, with D uncertain. The ends were cut back, 5 bases at V and 8 bases at J, with 18 bases in the middle. Germline V gives CDR1 LGHNA, CDR2 YNFKEQ. The CDR3 runs 14 residues. The CDR3 region has the DNA TGTGCCAGCAGCATCGAGCAAACCGGCAACGAAGCTTTCTTT. Translated, it gives CASSIEQTGNEAFF.

This clone came up a few times. This chain joins TRBV19 and TRBJ2-2; D tentatively fits TRBD1 or TRBD2 (5 bases each). Germline V gene data show CDR1 as LNHDA and CDR2 as SQIVND (reference sequence). The CDR3 runs to 15 residues. V was shortened by 0 bases and J by 5 bases, with 10 bases between the two germline ends. DNA of the CDR3: TGTGCCAGTAGTATAGAGGAGTGGGGGACCGGGGAGCTGTTTTTT. Translating it yields CASSIEEWGTGELFF. The complete variable domain, with remaining parts taken from reference TRBV19 and TRBJ2-2, reads DGGITQSPKYLFRKEGQNVTLSCEQNLNHDAMYWYRQDPGQGLRLIYYSQIVNDFQKGDIAEGYSVSREKKESFPLTVTSAQKNPTAFYLCASSIEEWGTGELFFGEGSRLTVL.

The rearrangement uses TRBV28 and TRBJ2-7; D ambiguous. CDR3 length: 14 residues. Deletions cut 6 bases from V and 3 bases from J, with 15 bases between. The germline gives CDR1 MDHEN, CDR2 SYDVKM. CDR3 DNA sequence: TGTGCCAGCAGCCCCCAAGCGACTCACTACGAGCAGTACTTC. This translates into CASSPQATHYEQYF.

This rearrangement joins TRBV4-1 to TRBJ1-1; 10 bases agree with TRBD1. Germline lookup yields CDR1 MGHRA and CDR2 YSYEKL. The CDR3 runs 15 residues. With 1 base clipped from V and 6 bases from J, the junction kept 5 bases outside the gene matches. CDR3 amino acids: CASSQVTGGRAEAFF. Written as DNA, the CDR3 is TGCGCCAGCAGCCAAGTGACAGGGGGCAGGGCTGAAGCTTTCTTT.

The chain combines TRBV5-4 with TRBJ2-3, with 7 nucleotides matching TRBD1. CDR1 and CDR2 from the germline V gene are SGHNT and YYREEE (reference sequence). The CDR3 loop spans 16 amino acids. The V gene end was trimmed by 0 bases and the J gene end by 7 bases; junction bases not matched to a gene: 11. The CDR3 bases are TGTGCCAGCAGCTTGGAGGGGGCCCGACGAGTGAATACGCAGTATTTT. Protein product: CASSLEGARRVNTQYF.

The V and J genes are TRBV21-1 and TRBJ2-1; no check of the table's D call, TRBD1, against the DNA was made. TRBV21-1 is flagged as a pseudogene. The CDR3 is 15 amino acids. The CDR3 protein is CASRRCRRTQGEQFF. The CDR3 DNA is TGTGCCAGCAGACGTTGCCGGCGAACCCAGGGTGAGCAGTTCTTC.

The rearrangement uses TRBV5-6 and TRBJ2-5; no clear D. V lost 4 bases to trimming and J lost 5 bases, with 9 bases between them. Germline lookup yields CDR1 SGHDT and CDR2 YYEEEE. This CDR3 contains 12 residues. CDR3: CASSQLVETQYF. As DNA, the CDR3 is TGTGCCAGCAGCCAATTGGTCGAGACCCAGTACTTC.

The CDR3 DNA sequence: TGTGCCAGCAGTGAGACGGGGGTCAATCAGCCCCAGCATTTT. It codes for CASSETGVNQPQHF. The chain uses TRBV25-1 and TRBJ1-5; perhaps TRBD1 as D (5 bases). V shed 3 bases and J shed 3 bases, with 9 bases lying between them. This CDR3 is built from 14 residues. Germline V gives CDR1 MGHDK, CDR2 SYGVNS.